One and the same sample provided the 10 T cell receptor beta chains below, sequenced in a study of blood T cell repertoires in COVID-19. The method was immunoSEQ multiplex PCR; TCRdb's version includes in-frame clones alone and lacks a portion of them. The data contain roughly 280,000 clones, about 85% of them seen just once; the ten biggest clones take up roughly 4%. The specimen sequenced was peripheral blood. The receptors come from a man younger than 35 with active or convalescent COVID-19.

The rearrangement uses TRBV5-4 and TRBJ2-5, with D possibly matching TRBD2 (5 bases). Germline V gives CDR1 SGHNT, CDR2 YYREEE (reference sequence). This CDR3 has 14 amino acids. V was clipped by 4 bases and J by 0 bases, with 10 bases between them. The CDR3 bases are TGTGCCAGCAGCGACGGACTTTACCAAGAGACCCAGTACTTC. Protein: CASSDGLYQETQYF.

This chain links TRBV6-2 or TRBV6-3 with TRBJ2-1; 9 nucleotides align to TRBD1. V was pared by 5 bases and J by 5 bases, with 7 bases of the junction left unmatched. The CDR3 runs 15 residues. Germline CDR1 MNHEY, CDR2 SVGEGT. CDR3 sequence (DNA): TGTGCCAGCAGTACAGGGGGCCTGATGCACAATGAGCAGTTCTTC. Protein sequence: CASSTGGLMHNEQFF.

This rearrangement joins TRBV10-3 to TRBJ1-5, with a weak D call TRBD1 (5 bases). The CDR3 covers 12 residues. V lost 6 bases, J lost 5 bases, and 8 bases lay in between. Germline V gives CDR1 ENHRY, CDR2 SYGVKD. CDR3 sequence reads: CAISGGDQPQHF. DNA for the CDR3: TGTGCCATCAGCGGGGGGGATCAGCCCCAGCATTTT.

The chain links TRBV15 to TRBJ1-4, with 9 nucleotides matching TRBD1. The germline gives CDR1 LNHNV, CDR2 YYDKDF (reference sequence). V lost 5 bases to trimming and J lost 3 bases; unmatched junction nucleotides: 10. The CDR3 length is 17 residues. CDR3 sequence: CATSGEGQGLANEKLFF. The CDR3 DNA reads as TGTGCCACCAGCGGGGAAGGACAGGGGCTCGCTAATGAAAAACTGTTTTTT.

The rearrangement uses TRBV19 and TRBJ2-2; 7 positions agree with TRBD1. The CDR3 is 14 amino acids. Trimming at V came to 8 bases and at J to 2 bases, leaving 5 bases not matched to a gene. Germline CDR1 and CDR2: LNHDA and SQIVND (reference sequence). CDR3 nucleotides: TGTGCCAGTGAAGGACAGGTTAACACCGGGGAGCTGTTTTTT. Amino acids: CASEGQVNTGELFF.

The chain couples TRBV28 to TRBJ1-6, with D perhaps matching TRBD1 (5 bases). The CDR3 length is 13 residues. With 6 bases removed from V and 10 bases from J, the gap between germline ends came to 13 bases. Per germline, CDR1 MDHEN and CDR2 SYDVKM. The CDR3 is CASRIPGSSPLHF. The CDR3 DNA is TGTGCCAGCAGAATCCCAGGGTCCTCACCCCTCCACTTT.

The gene calls are TRBV2 and TRBJ1-5; tentative D call: TRBD1 (5 bases). The CDR3 consists of 13 residues. Per the germline V gene, CDR1 is SNHLY and CDR2 is FYNNEI. V was cut by 11 bases and J by 6 bases, with 17 bases left in between. This CDR3 reads CASRGDWVQPQHF. Here the CDR3 DNA reads TGTGCCTCCCGAGGGGACTGGGTTCAGCCCCAGCATTTT.

The genes are TRBV5-6 and TRBJ2-2, with 7 bases fitting TRBD1. CDR1 and CDR2 from the germline V gene are SGHDT and YYEEEE. The CDR3 covers 13 residues. Trimming cost V 5 bases and J 4 bases; bases outside gene matches: 2. The CDR3, as DNA: TGTGCCAGCAGGACAGGGTCCACCGGGGAGCTGTTTTTT. This sequence encodes CASRTGSTGELFF.

V usage is TRBV19 and J usage is TRBJ1-4; D is ambiguous. CDR1 and CDR2 (germline): LNHDA, SQIVND (reference sequence). The ends were cut back, 7 bases at V and 0 bases at J, with 9 bases in the middle. CDR3 size: 14 residues. The CDR3 is CASNDGTTNEKLFF. CDR3 sequence (DNA): TGTGCCAGTAACGACGGGACAACTAATGAAAAACTGTTTTTT.

The chain joins TRBV9 to TRBJ2-1, with 9 positions matching TRBD2. This CDR3 is built from 19 residues. The J segment lost 4 bases and the V segment lost 0 bases, leaving 14 bases of the junction unmatched. Germline values: CDR1 SGDLS, CDR2 YYNGEE. The CDR3 region has the DNA TGTGCCAGCAGCGTAGCCCGAGGTGCTAGCGGGACCCCTTACAATGAGCAGTTCTTC. This translates into CASSVARGASGTPYNEQFF.